A selection of T cell receptor beta chains follows, all from one sample in a study of shared T cell receptors in the human thymus. Sequencing was performed with immunoSEQ multiplex PCR; in TCRdb, only in-frame clones are kept and a portion is missing. The sample includes about 660,000 clones, around 89% of them seen just once. This sample was shared with a second study, whose subject was human thymus T cells.

Sample: thymocytes. The receptors originated from a boy in the first two years of life with a congenital heart defect. CDR3s include the opening cysteine and the closing phenylalanine or tryptophan.

V: TRBV27; CDR3: CASKRWGEFYTGELFF
V: TRBV27; CDR3: CASSSEWAGEKLFF
V: TRBV6-1; CDR3: CASTAWRGDPYEQYF
V: TRBV27; CDR3: CASSRAGENEQYF
V: TRBV6-4; CDR3: CASSDSSGVGYTF
V: TRBV7-8; CDR3: CASSLAGLARGELFF
V: TRBV5-6; CDR3: CASSLDRISTEAFF
V: TRBV7-9; CDR3: CASSFYSRSYGYTF
V: TRBV20-1; CDR3: CSARRAPIKFF
V: TRBV20-1; CDR3: CSASYRGAFF
V: TRBV4-3; CDR3: CASSQDPVEARTGELFF
V: TRBV4-1; CDR3: CASSQGDRGPRTDTQYF
V: TRBV4-2; CDR3: CASSQPRGRWSGNTIYF
V: TRBV25-1; CDR3: CASSDRESTDTQYF
V: TRBV5-4; CDR3: CASSWDRGGNEQYF
V: TRBV5-4; CDR3: CASSLHYNEQFF
V: TRBV27; CDR3: CASSSEREGRHGELFF
V: TRBV2; CDR3: CASIPGDSTPLPEQYF
V: TRBV29-1; CDR3: CSVPSGLEGGGQYF
V: TRBV30; CDR3: CAWSVRRRLQSNTGELFF
V: TRBV30; CDR3: CAWSEGGRAFYNEQFF
V: TRBV7-9; CDR3: CASSRGASYEQYF
V: TRBV12-5; CDR3: CASGLPKREGGYEQYF
V: TRBV28; CDR3: CASSPQLADTDTQYF
V: TRBV9; CDR3: CASSPPQVAGGFYNEQFF
V: TRBV7-9; CDR3: CASGGEAGDTDTQYF
V: TRBV30; CDR3: CAWRAGPNTGELFF
V: TRBV28; CDR3: CASNSPWDRARMNQPQHF
V: TRBV29-1; CDR3: CSALRRVRSSYEQYF
V: TRBV5-1; CDR3: CASSQRHASSYEQYF